This T cell receptor (beta chain) was captured in a study of T cell changes during pregnancy in multiple sclerosis. Trimming shortened V by 6 bases and J by 1 base, and 6 bases separated the two germline ends. Germline lookup yields CDR1 MGHDK and CDR2 SYGVNS. This CDR3 region has 12 residues. TCRdb keeps only in-frame clones here, not all; method: immunoSEQ multiplex PCR. The sample lists about 40,000 clones; about 87% were seen once. The V and J genes are TRBV25-1 and TRBJ1-1; D is possibly TRBD1 (6 bases). This clonotype originated in a female donor in good health, enrolled as a control in a pregnancy study. This specimen consisted of peripheral blood, obtained in the first trimester of pregnancy. The CDR3 sequence: CASSRGNTEAFF. CDR3 nucleotides: TGTGCCAGCAGCAGGGGGAACACTGAAGCTTTCTTT.